One and the same sample provided the 22 T cell receptor beta chains below, sequenced in a study of cytomegalovirus exposure and HLA in healthy donors. 13 Jbeta primers and 60 Vbeta primers were used for the PCR. TCRdb's copy holds only in-frame clones and misses some; the assay was immunoSEQ multiplex PCR. The data show 120,000 or so clones, 65% to 80% seen once. Sample: PBMCs. The receptors originated from a woman between 40 and 50 years old in good health and CMV-seropositive.

This sequence joins TRBV5-1 and TRBJ2-2; tentatively, D is TRBD2 (6 bases). The germline V and J ends were trimmed by 6 bases and 6 bases, with 21 bases remaining between them. Germline V lookup: CDR1 SGHRS, CDR2 YFSETQ. The CDR3 is 16 residues long. CDR3 sequence: CASISGGRPGAGELFF. In DNA form, the CDR3 reads TGCGCCAGCATATCCGGCGGGCGGCCGGGAGCCGGGGAGCTGTTTTTT.

The chain uses TRBV4-3 and TRBJ2-7; 8 bases map to TRBD1. The junction had 5 bases not matched to a gene; V was cut back by 1 base and J by 0 bases. The CDR3 spans 16 residues. Germline CDR1 LGHNA, CDR2 YSLEER. The CDR3 sequence is CASSQGNRGISYEQYF. DNA for the CDR3: TGCGCCAGCAGCCAAGGTAACAGGGGGATCTCCTACGAGCAGTACTTC.

The chain is built from TRBV30 and TRBJ2-5; no firm D call. Germline CDR1 and CDR2: GTSNPN and SVGIG (reference sequence). The CDR3 runs 11 residues. Between the trimmed V and J ends, which lost 3 bases and 1 base, there was a span of 3 bases. This CDR3 is CAWSSQETQYF. As DNA, the CDR3 is TGTGCCTGGAGCTCCCAAGAGACCCAGTACTTC.

This chain links TRBV15 with TRBJ1-2; TRBD1 matches 9 bases. CDR1 and CDR2 (germline): LNHNV, YYDKDF (reference sequence). With V trimmed by 1 base and J by 6 bases, 0 bases remained unmatched. This CDR3 is 13 amino acids long. CDR3 in amino acids: CATSRGQGDGYTF. DNA of the CDR3: TGTGCCACCAGCAGAGGACAGGGGGATGGCTACACCTTC.

The V gene is TRBV4-2, the J gene TRBJ1-4; D gene unclear. The CDR3 sequence is 15 residues long. Germline CDR1 reads LGHNA; CDR2 reads YNFKEQ. The V gene lost 4 bases and the J gene lost 0 bases, with 9 bases spanning the gap. The CDR3 DNA reads TGTGCCAGCAGCCCTCGGACTGCAACTAATGAAAAACTGTTTTTT. As protein: CASSPRTATNEKLFF.

CDR3 bases: TGTGCCAGCAGCCACCGGACAGCGGATGAAGCTTTCTTT. Translated, it gives CASSHRTADEAFF. The chain couples TRBV5-8 to TRBJ1-1, with a tentative D call TRBD1 (6 bases). V lost 4 bases and J lost 7, with 14 bases in between. The CDR3 has 13 residues. Germline-derived CDR1 and CDR2 are SGHTS and YDEGEE.

This clone came up a few times. The chain is built from TRBV6-5 and TRBJ2-7, with a weak D call TRBD2 (6 bases). Germline loops: CDR1 MNHEY, CDR2 SVGAGI. The CDR3 covers 16 residues. Trimming stripped 0 bases from V and 2 bases from J, with 14 bases between. The DNA for the CDR3 is TGTGCCAGCAGTTACTCCGCGGGACCCACCCCCTACGAGCAGTACTTC. It specifies CASSYSAGPTPYEQYF.

The chain employs TRBV6-6 and TRBJ1-5; perhaps TRBD1 as D (5 bases). CDR1 is MNHNY and CDR2 is SVGAGI in the germline V gene (reference sequence). The CDR3 is 15 amino acids. Deletions cut 8 bases from V and 7 bases from J, with 21 bases between. CDR3 amino acids: CASDSGLLGWQPQHF. CDR3 bases: TGTGCCAGCGACTCGGGACTTCTCGGATGGCAGCCCCAGCATTTT.

The chain links TRBV6-6 to TRBJ2-5, with D possibly being TRBD2 (7 bases). The CDR3 has 12 amino acids. Trimming cost V 11 bases and J 5 bases, with 15 bases left between them. Germline values: CDR1 MNHNY, CDR2 SVGAGI (reference sequence). CDR3 loop: CASKGGEETQYF. CDR3 DNA sequence: TGTGCCTCGAAAGGGGGGGAGGAGACCCAGTACTTC.

The chain employs TRBV7-6 and TRBJ1-1, with D tentatively TRBD1 (6 bases). Trimming shortened V by 3 bases and J by 2 bases, and 13 bases separated the two germline ends. There are 15 residues in the CDR3. Germline CDR1 is SGHVS and CDR2 is FNYEAQ. The CDR3 bases are TGTGCCAGCAGCTTCCTAGGGGGGGCTAACACTGAAGCTTTCTTT. Protein: CASSFLGGANTEAFF.

This clone was detected only a few times. The genes are TRBV7-3 and TRBJ2-2, with a tentative D call TRBD1 (6 bases). V was shortened by 5 bases and J by 0 bases, with 10 bases between the two germline ends. This CDR3 region has 15 residues. Germline CDR1 SGHTA, CDR2 FQGTGA. The CDR3 DNA follows: TGTGCCAGCAGCCCTACAGGGACGAACACCGGGGAGCTGTTTTTT. Translation gives CASSPTGTNTGELFF.

This sequence joins TRBV6-4 and TRBJ2-7; 7 bases are a match to TRBD1. The CDR3 extends over 16 amino acids. Germline V gene data show CDR1 as MRHNA and CDR2 as SNTAGT. The V gene end was trimmed by 0 bases and the J gene end by 3 bases; junction bases not matched to a gene: 8. The chain's CDR3 is CASSDSARGLVYEQYF. CDR3 nucleotides: TGTGCCAGCAGTGACTCGGCCAGGGGGTTAGTCTACGAGCAGTACTTC.

This clone appeared a single time. V is TRBV5-4 and J is TRBJ1-2; 11 bases match TRBD1. Germline assignment: CDR1 SGHNT and CDR2 YYREEE (reference sequence). The CDR3 runs to 14 residues. V shed 5 bases, J shed 4 bases, and the junction held 4 bases outside the gene matches. CDR3 coding DNA: TGTGCCAGCAGTCAGGGACAGGGGGGCTATGGCTACACCTTC. Translation: CASSQGQGGYGYTF.

The chain uses TRBV7-9 and TRBJ2-7; 7 positions agree with TRBD1. The junction had 2 bases not matched to a gene; V was cut back by 0 bases and J by 0 bases. The CDR3 extends over 15 amino acids. Germline V gives CDR1 SEHNR, CDR2 FQNEAQ (reference sequence). The CDR3 DNA follows: TGTGCCAGCAGCTTAGCGCAGGGGGACTCCTACGAGCAGTACTTC. This gives the protein CASSLAQGDSYEQYF.

The chain recombines TRBV11-2 with TRBJ2-3; D perhaps matches TRBD2 (5 bases). Germline assignment: CDR1 SGHAT and CDR2 FQNNGV. V was clipped by 0 bases and J by 6 bases, with 16 bases between them. The CDR3 covers 16 residues. The CDR3 region is CASSLEEARLSDTQYF. As DNA, the CDR3 is TGTGCCAGCAGCTTAGAGGAGGCTCGTCTATCGGATACGCAGTATTTT.

V gene TRBV14 combines with J gene TRBJ1-2; perhaps TRBD1 as D (5 bases). There are 12 residues in the CDR3. Germline V gene data show CDR1 as SGHDN and CDR2 as FVKESK. V lost 0 bases to trimming and J lost 14 bases, with 13 bases between them. CDR3 region: CASSQDWTRLTF. DNA of the CDR3: TGTGCCAGCAGCCAAGATTGGACAAGGCTTACCTTC.

The chain couples TRBV5-6 to TRBJ2-7; 10 bases fit TRBD2. The V segment lost 0 bases and the J segment 4 bases; nucleotides outside the gene matches: 4. Germline-derived CDR1 and CDR2 are SGHDT and YYEEEE. CDR3 length: 15 amino acids. CDR3 nucleotides: TGTGCCAGCAGCTTGGAACCGGGACTAGCGTACGAGCAGTACTTC. Translated: CASSLEPGLAYEQYF.

The chain is built from TRBV6-5 and TRBJ2-2; 9 nucleotides line up with TRBD2. The germline CDR1 and CDR2 sequences are MNHEY and SVGAGI. V lost 0 bases, J lost 4 bases, and 3 bases stayed unmatched. This CDR3 has 16 amino acids. The CDR3 DNA follows: TGTGCCAGCAGTTACTCAAGCGGGGGGCTCACCGGGGAGCTGTTTTTT. Amino acid sequence: CASSYSSGGLTGELFF.

V gene TRBV18 combines with J gene TRBJ1-1, with D perhaps matching TRBD1 (5 bases). This CDR3 has 13 amino acids. Per germline, CDR1 KGHSH and CDR2 LQKENI. The ends were cut back, 5 bases at V and 1 base at J, with 8 bases in the middle. As DNA, the CDR3 is TGTGCCAGCTCAAAGACAGAGAACACTGAAGCTTTCTTT. Amino acid sequence: CASSKTENTEAFF.

The chain has TRBV27 and TRBJ2-5; the match to TRBD2 covers 9 bases. This CDR3 has 15 residues. Germline V lookup: CDR1 MNHEY, CDR2 SMNVEV (reference sequence). Losses at the gene ends were 5 bases for V and 9 bases for J; bases not matched to a gene: 13. CDR3 amino acids: CASSPSTSGSGSQYF. Here the CDR3 DNA reads TGTGCCAGCAGTCCATCCACTAGCGGGTCCGGGTCCCAGTACTTC.

The chain uses TRBV4-2 and TRBJ1-2, with TRBD1 matching 7 bases. The CDR3 covers 16 residues. Germline CDR1 LGHNA, CDR2 YNFKEQ. V gave up 0 bases and J gave up 4 bases; unmatched junction bases: 8. CDR3 region: CASSQDWRQGTYGYTF. CDR3 coding DNA: TGTGCCAGCAGCCAAGACTGGAGACAGGGTACCTATGGCTACACCTTC.

This clone was seen a single time. The rearrangement uses TRBV19 and TRBJ2-7; D is perhaps TRBD1 (6 bases). The ends were cut back, 8 bases at V and 2 bases at J, with 10 bases in the middle. The germline CDR1 and CDR2 sequences are LNHDA and SQIVND (reference sequence). The CDR3 runs to 12 residues. The CDR3 sequence: CASSRGTYEQYF. CDR3 sequence (DNA): TGTGCCAGTTCCAGGGGAACCTACGAGCAGTACTTC.